Given below is one T cell receptor (beta chain) in context. The V gene's germline CDR1 is MNHNS and CDR2 SASEGT. The V and J ends lost 2 bases and 1 base respectively, with 9 bases between them. This CDR3 spans 15 amino acids. PCR employed 60 Vbeta and 13 Jbeta primers. Data came from immunoSEQ multiplex PCR; TCRdb stores just in-frame clones and leaves some out. Recorded for this sample: 85,000 to 90,000 clones. This specimen belongs to a study of cytomegalovirus exposure and HLA in healthy donors. The chain is built from TRBV6-1 and TRBJ2-4, with a tentative D call TRBD1 (6 bases). Source material: PBMCs. This receptor was obtained from a man aged 50 or older in good health and CMV-seropositive. The CDR3 coding sequence is TGTGCCAGCAGTGAACCAGGGGTTGCCAAAAACATTCAGTACTTC. It yields the protein CASSEPGVAKNIQYF.